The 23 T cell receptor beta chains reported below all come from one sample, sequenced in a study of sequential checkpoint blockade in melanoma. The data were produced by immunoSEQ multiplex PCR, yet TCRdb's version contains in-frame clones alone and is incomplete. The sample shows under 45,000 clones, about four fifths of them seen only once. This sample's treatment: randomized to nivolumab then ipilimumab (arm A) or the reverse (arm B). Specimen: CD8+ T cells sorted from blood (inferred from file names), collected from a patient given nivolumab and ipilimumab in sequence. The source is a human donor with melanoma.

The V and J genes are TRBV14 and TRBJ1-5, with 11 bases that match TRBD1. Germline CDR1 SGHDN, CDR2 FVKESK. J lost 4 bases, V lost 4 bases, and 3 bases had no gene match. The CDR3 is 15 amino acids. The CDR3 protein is CASSRWDRGNQPQHF. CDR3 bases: TGTGCCAGCAGCCGATGGGACAGGGGGAATCAGCCCCAGCATTTT.

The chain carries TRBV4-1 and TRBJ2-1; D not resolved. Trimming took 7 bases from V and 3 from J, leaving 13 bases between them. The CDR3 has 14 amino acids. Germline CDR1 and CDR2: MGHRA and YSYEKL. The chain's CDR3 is CASTPSQDYNEQFF. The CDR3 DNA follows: TGCGCCAGCACCCCCAGCCAGGACTACAATGAGCAGTTCTTC.

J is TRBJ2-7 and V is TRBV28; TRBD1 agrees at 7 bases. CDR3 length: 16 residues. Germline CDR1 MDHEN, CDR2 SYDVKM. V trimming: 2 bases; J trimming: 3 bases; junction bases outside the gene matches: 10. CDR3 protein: CASSLEGQVKFYEQYF. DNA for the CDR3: TGTGCCAGCAGTTTAGAAGGACAGGTCAAATTCTACGAGCAGTACTTC.

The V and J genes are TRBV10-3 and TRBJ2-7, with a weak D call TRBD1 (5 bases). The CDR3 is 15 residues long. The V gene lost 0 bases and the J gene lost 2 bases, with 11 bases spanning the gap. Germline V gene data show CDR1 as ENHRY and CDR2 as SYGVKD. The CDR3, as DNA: TGTGCCATCAGTGAGTCAATTAGACAGCCCTACGAGCAGTACTTC. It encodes CAISESIRQPYEQYF.

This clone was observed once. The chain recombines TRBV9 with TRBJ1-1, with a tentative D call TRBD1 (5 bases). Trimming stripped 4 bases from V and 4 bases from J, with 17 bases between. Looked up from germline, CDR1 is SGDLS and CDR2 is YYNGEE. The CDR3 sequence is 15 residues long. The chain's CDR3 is CASSPRGAEGTEAFF. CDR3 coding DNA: TGTGCCAGCAGCCCCCGTGGGGCGGAGGGCACTGAAGCTTTCTTT.

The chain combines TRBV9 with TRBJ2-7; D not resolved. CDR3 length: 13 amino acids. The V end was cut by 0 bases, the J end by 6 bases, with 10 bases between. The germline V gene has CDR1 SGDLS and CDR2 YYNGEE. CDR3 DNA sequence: TGTGCCAGCAGCGTAGATGGTAGTTTCGAGCAGTACTTC. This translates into CASSVDGSFEQYF. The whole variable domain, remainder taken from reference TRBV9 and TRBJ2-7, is DSGVTQTPKHLITATGQRVTLRCSPRSGDLSVYWYQQSLDQGLQFLIQYYNGEERAKGNILERFSAQQFPDLHSELNLSSLELGDSALYFCASSVDGSFEQYFGPGTRLTVT.

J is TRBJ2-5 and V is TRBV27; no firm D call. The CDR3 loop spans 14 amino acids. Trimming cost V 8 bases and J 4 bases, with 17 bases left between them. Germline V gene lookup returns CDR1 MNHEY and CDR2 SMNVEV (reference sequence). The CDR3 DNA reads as TGTGCCAGCGCGGATCGTTTAGCCCCAGAGACCCAGTACTTC. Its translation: CASADRLAPETQYF.

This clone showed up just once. CDR3: CASSEYRGGQYF. As DNA, the CDR3 is TGTGCCAGCAGTGAATATCGGGGGGGGCAGTACTTC. The chain carries TRBV25-1 and TRBJ2-5; TRBD2 matches 8 bases. J gave up 11 bases and V 0 bases, and 2 bases lay outside the gene matches. Germline CDR1 reads MGHDK; CDR2 reads SYGVNS. The CDR3 totals 12 residues. Filled out from reference TRBV25-1 and TRBJ2-5, the complete variable domain reads EADIYQTPRYLVIGTGKKITLECSQTMGHDKMYWYQQDPGMELHLIHYSYGVNSTEKGDLSSESTVSRIRTEHFPLTLESARPSHTSQYLCASSEYRGGQYFGPGTRLLVL.

The CDR3: CASSYRAGTGELFF. CDR3 nucleotide sequence: TGTGCCAGCAGCTACAGGGCGGGCACCGGGGAGCTGTTTTTT. The chain employs TRBV7-8 and TRBJ2-2; a possible D gene is TRBD1 (6 bases). The germline V gene has CDR1 SGHVS and CDR2 FQNEAQ. This CDR3 region has 14 residues. The ends were cut back, 4 bases at V and 4 bases at J, with 10 bases in the middle.

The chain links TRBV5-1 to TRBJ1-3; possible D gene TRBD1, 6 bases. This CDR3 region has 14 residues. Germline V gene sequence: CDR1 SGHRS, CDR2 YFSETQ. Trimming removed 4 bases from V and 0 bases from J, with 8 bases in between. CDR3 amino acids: CASSAQGSGNTIYF. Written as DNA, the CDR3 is TGCGCCAGCAGCGCACAGGGCTCTGGAAACACCATATATTTT.

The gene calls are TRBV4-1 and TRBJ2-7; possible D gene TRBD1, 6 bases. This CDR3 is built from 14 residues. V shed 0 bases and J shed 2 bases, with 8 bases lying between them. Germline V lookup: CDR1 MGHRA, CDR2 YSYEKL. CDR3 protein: CASSQERGTYEQYF. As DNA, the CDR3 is TGCGCCAGCAGCCAAGAAAGGGGGACCTACGAGCAGTACTTC.

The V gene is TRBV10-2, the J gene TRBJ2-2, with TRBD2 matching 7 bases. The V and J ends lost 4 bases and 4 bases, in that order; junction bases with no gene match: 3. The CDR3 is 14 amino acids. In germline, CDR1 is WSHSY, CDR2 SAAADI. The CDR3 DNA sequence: TGCGCCAGCAGTGTCCCTAGCGGCACCGGGGAGCTGTTTTTT. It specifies CASSVPSGTGELFF.

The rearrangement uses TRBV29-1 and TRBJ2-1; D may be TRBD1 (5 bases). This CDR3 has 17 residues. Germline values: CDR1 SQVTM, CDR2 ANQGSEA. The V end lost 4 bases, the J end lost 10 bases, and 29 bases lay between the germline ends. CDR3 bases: TGCAGCGTTGTTTTACATGGGGCAAGTATTTGGTCGAGGGAGCAGTTCTTC. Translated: CSVVLHGASIWSREQFF.

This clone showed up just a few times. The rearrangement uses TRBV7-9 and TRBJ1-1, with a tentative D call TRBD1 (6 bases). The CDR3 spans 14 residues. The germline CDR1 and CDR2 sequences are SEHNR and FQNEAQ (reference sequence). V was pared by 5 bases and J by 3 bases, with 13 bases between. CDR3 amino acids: CASSIQGQDTEAFF. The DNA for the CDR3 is TGTGCCAGCAGCATACAGGGACAAGACACTGAAGCTTTCTTT.

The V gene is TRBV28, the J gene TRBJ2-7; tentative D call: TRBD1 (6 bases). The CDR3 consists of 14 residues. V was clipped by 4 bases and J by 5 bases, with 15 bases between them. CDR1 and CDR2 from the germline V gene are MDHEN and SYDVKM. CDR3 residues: CASSSPGVGNEQYF. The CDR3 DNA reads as TGTGCCAGCAGTTCCCCAGGGGTTGGCAACGAGCAGTACTTC.

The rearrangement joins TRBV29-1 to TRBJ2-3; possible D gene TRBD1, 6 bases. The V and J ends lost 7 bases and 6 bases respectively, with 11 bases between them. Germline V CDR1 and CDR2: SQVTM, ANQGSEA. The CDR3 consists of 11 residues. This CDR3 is CSGQGSDTQYF. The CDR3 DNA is TGCAGCGGTCAGGGGTCGGATACGCAGTATTTT.

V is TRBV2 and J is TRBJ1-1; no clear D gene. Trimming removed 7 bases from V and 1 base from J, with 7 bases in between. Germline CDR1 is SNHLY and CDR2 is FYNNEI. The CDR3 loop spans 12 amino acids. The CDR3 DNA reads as TGTGCCAGCATCGTCTCGAACACTGAAGCTTTCTTT. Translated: CASIVSNTEAFF.

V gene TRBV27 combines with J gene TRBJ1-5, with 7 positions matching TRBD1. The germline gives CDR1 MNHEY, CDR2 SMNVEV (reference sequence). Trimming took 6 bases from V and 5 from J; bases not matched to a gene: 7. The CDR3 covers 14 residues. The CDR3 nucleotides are TGTGCCAGCAGAAGACAGGGTGGAGATCAGCCCCAGCATTTT. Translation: CASRRQGGDQPQHF.

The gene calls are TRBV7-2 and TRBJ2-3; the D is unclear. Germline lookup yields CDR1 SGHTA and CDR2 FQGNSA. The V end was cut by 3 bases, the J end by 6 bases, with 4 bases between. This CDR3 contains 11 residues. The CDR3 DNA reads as TGTGCCAGCAGCTTTAGCGATACGCAGTATTTT. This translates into CASSFSDTQYF.

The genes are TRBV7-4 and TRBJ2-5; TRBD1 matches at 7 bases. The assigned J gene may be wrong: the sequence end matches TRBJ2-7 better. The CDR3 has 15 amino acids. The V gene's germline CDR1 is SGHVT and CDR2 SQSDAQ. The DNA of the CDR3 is TGTGCCAGCAGCCCCCCACGGACAGGCCTCTACGAGCAGTACTTC. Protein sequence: CASSPPRTGLYEQYF.

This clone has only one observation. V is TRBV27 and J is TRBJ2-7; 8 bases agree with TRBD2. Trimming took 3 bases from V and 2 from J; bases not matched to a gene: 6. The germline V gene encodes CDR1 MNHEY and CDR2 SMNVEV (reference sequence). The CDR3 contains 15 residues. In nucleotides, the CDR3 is TGTGCCAGCAGTTTGATAGCGGGAAGAACCTACGAGCAGTACTTC. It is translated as CASSLIAGRTYEQYF.

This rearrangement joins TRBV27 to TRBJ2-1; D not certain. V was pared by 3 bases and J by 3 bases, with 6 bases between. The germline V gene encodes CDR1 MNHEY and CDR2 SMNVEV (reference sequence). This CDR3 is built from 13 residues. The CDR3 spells CASSFLDYNEQFF. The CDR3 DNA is TGTGCCAGCAGTTTTCTAGACTACAATGAGCAGTTCTTC.

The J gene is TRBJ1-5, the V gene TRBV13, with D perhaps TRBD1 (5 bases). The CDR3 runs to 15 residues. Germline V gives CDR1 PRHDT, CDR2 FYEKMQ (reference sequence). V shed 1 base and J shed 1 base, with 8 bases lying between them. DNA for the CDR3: TGTGCCAGCAGCTTAGCAGGGTTGAGCAATCAGCCCCAGCATTTT. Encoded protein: CASSLAGLSNQPQHF.